This TCR beta chain was identified in a study of blood T cells in healthy people across ages. Germline lookup yields CDR1 MNHEY and CDR2 SMNVEV (reference sequence). The CDR3 spans 12 residues. V lost 1 base and J lost 6, with 4 bases in between. This clonotype was found a few times. It was with a sample-barcoded 5' primer and a J-beta primer mix that a second PCR of roughly 6 to 12 cycles was run. A template-switch adaptor with 12 random nucleotides tagged each cDNA molecule. TCRdb called the 5' RACE reads again in MiXCR, with one record for every CDR3 protein. Here the sample spans around 400,000 distinct CDR3 sequences, 45% to 60% being singletons.

This sequence was found in a man aged 55 to 70 in good health. The sample comprised blood. V and J are TRBV27 and TRBJ2-1; D is uncertain. CDR3 region: CASSLYTNEQFF. The CDR3 DNA reads TGTGCCAGCAGTTTATACACCAATGAGCAGTTCTTC.